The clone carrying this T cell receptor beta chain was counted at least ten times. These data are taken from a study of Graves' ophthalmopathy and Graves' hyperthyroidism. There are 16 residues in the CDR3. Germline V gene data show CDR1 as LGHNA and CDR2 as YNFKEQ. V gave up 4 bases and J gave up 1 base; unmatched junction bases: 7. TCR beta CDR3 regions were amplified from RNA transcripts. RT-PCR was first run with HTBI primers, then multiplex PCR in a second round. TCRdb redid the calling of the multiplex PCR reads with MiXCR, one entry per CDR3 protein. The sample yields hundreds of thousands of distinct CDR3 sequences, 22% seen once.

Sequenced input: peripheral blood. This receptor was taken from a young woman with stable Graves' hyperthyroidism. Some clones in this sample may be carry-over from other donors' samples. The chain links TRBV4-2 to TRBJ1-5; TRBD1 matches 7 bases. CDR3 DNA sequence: TGTGCCAGCAGCCCTCCCGGGACAGAAAGCAATCAGCCCCAGCATTTT. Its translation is CASSPPGTESNQPQHF.